The 32 T cell receptor beta chains in this list originate from one sample, sequenced in a study. TCRdb reanalysed the 5' RACE reads using MiXCR and keeps one entry per CDR3 protein. In the table there are approximately 9,600 distinct CDR3 sequences, 40% to 50% of which are singletons. Treg sorting used a CD4+CD25+CD127-/low gate. Source material: Tregs sorted from a lymph node. Receptor source: a female donor with breast cancer.

V usage is TRBV7-6 and J usage is TRBJ1-2; TRBD1 matches 7 bases. V shed 5 bases, J shed 6 bases, and the junction held 9 bases outside the gene matches. CDR1 and CDR2 (germline): SGHVS, FNYEAQ. The CDR3 loop spans 14 amino acids. The CDR3 region is CASSPRQGFNGYTF. CDR3 nucleotides: TGTGCCAGCAGCCCCCGACAGGGTTTCAATGGCTACACCTTC.

V gene TRBV27 combines with J gene TRBJ2-7; 10 nucleotides line up with TRBD1. The germline gives CDR1 MNHEY, CDR2 SMNVEV (reference sequence). Unmatched junction bases numbered 14, after V lost 5 bases and J lost 4 bases. This CDR3 region has 17 residues. Written as DNA, the CDR3 is TGTGCCAGCAGTCTAGGGCCGGGACAGGGGACCGATTACGAGCAGTACTTC. It specifies CASSLGPGQGTDYEQYF.

This clonotype came up a few times. J is TRBJ1-1 and V is TRBV20-1, with a tentative D call TRBD1 (5 bases). The V and J ends lost 0 bases and 4 bases respectively, with 15 bases between them. The CDR3 loop spans 15 amino acids. Germline V gene data show CDR1 as DFQATT and CDR2 as SNEGSKA (reference sequence). CDR3 coding DNA: TGCAGTGCTAGAGAGGCGAGCCCCGGGGCCACTGAAGCTTTCTTT. Protein product: CSAREASPGATEAFF.

This rearrangement joins TRBV5-1 to TRBJ1-1; D uncertain. Trimming removed 2 bases at V and 1 base at J, with 6 bases between. There are 13 residues in the CDR3. Germline V gives CDR1 SGHRS, CDR2 YFSETQ. Here the CDR3 DNA reads TGCGCCAGCAGCTTCGCAGGGAACACTGAAGCTTTCTTT. This gives the protein CASSFAGNTEAFF.

Comment on this clonotype: A junction boundary mismatches the germline segment, possibly from a read error. The rearrangement links TRBV9 to TRBJ2-6; tentative D call: TRBD1 (5 bases). Germline CDR1 and CDR2: SGDLS and YYNGEE. The CDR3 has 14 residues. The CDR3 here is CASNVGPGASVLTF. The CDR3 DNA reads TGTGCCAGCAACGTGGGTCCTGGGGCCAGCGTCCTGACTTTC. Full variable domain (missing parts from reference TRBV9 and TRBJ2-6): DSGVTQTPKHLITATGQRVTLRCSPRSGDLSVYWYQQSLDQGLQFLIQYYNGEERAKGNILERFSAQQFPDLHSELNLSSLELGDSALYFCASNVGPGASVLTFGAGSRLTVL.

This clonotype was detected a few times. This chain links TRBV5-8 with TRBJ2-1, with D perhaps matching TRBD2 (7 bases). Trimming left V 4 bases short and J 1 base short, with 15 bases between. CDR1 is SGHTS, CDR2 YDEGEE, per germline. The length of the CDR3 is 16 residues. CDR3 in amino acids: CASSRGRGPSYNEQFF. In nucleotides, the CDR3 is TGTGCCAGCAGCCGAGGGCGGGGGCCATCCTACAATGAGCAGTTCTTC.

This clonotype is labeled medium-sized. The chain employs TRBV7-6 and TRBJ2-5; 7 bases agree with TRBD1. The germline V gene encodes CDR1 SGHVS and CDR2 FNYEAQ. The CDR3 totals 17 residues. Losses at the gene ends were 2 bases for V and 0 bases for J; bases not matched to a gene: 9. CDR3 sequence reads: CASSLYGQVMYQETQYF. CDR3 coding DNA: TGTGCCAGCAGCTTATATGGACAGGTGATGTACCAAGAGACCCAGTACTTC.

Details on this clonotype: The germline gene is not matched at one end of the junction; a read error may be the cause. The V call is TRBV7-9, the J call TRBJ2-7; perhaps TRBD2 as D (5 bases). The CDR3 extends over 12 amino acids. Germline lookup yields CDR1 SEHNR and CDR2 FQNEAQ (reference sequence). This CDR3 is CVSSFRGSEQYF. CDR3 DNA sequence: TGTGTCAGCAGCTTTCGTGGGAGCGAGCAGTACTTC.

This clonotype has only a few counts. V and J are TRBV24-1 and TRBJ2-1; no clear D. V lost 3 bases and J lost 0, with 5 bases in between. Germline V gives CDR1 KGHDR, CDR2 SFDVKD. The CDR3 spans 14 residues. Here the CDR3 reads CATSDDSSYNEQFF. The DNA of the CDR3 is TGTGCCACCAGTGATGATAGCTCCTACAATGAGCAGTTCTTC.

This sequence joins TRBV5-1 and TRBJ2-3; D unclear. The germline V and J ends were trimmed by 0 bases and 2 bases, with 4 bases remaining between them. Germline-derived CDR1 and CDR2 are SGHRS and YFSETQ. The CDR3 is made up of 13 amino acids. The CDR3 DNA reads TGCGCCAGCAGCTTGGTCCTCACAGATACGCAGTATTTT. Its translation is CASSLVLTDTQYF.

This chain joins TRBV12-3 or TRBV12-4 and TRBJ2-1; D uncertain. The CDR3 covers 13 residues. V lost 3 bases, J lost 3 bases, and 6 bases lay in between. Here the CDR3 DNA reads TGTGCCAGCAGTTTTCCAGACTACAATGAGCAGTTCTTC. Encoded protein: CASSFPDYNEQFF.

The chain couples TRBV5-4 to TRBJ1-2; D may be TRBD1 (6 bases). Germline values: CDR1 SGHNT, CDR2 YYREEE (reference sequence). The V and J ends lost 4 bases and 4 bases respectively, with 11 bases between them. This CDR3 has 13 amino acids. CDR3 amino acids: CASSPRQVYGYTF. The DNA for the CDR3 is TGTGCCAGCAGCCCCAGACAGGTCTATGGCTACACCTTC.

In its sample, this clonotype was seen a few times. CDR3 sequence: CAGSIAGELFF. CDR3 nucleotides: TGTGCCGGCTCCATTGCCGGGGAGCTGTTTTTT. V and J are TRBV30 and TRBJ2-2; the D is unclear. Deletions cut 8 bases from V and 6 bases from J, with 10 bases between. Germline CDR1 is GTSNPN and CDR2 is SVGIG (reference sequence). The CDR3 is 11 residues long.

The chain links TRBV4-1 to TRBJ2-1; TRBD2 matches 11 bases. The CDR3 is 16 residues long. Losses at the gene ends were 0 bases for V and 8 bases for J; bases not matched to a gene: 6. Germline assignment: CDR1 MGHRA and CDR2 YSYEKL. CDR3 region: CASSQEASGRKDEQFF. In DNA form, the CDR3 reads TGCGCCAGCAGCCAAGAGGCTAGCGGGAGGAAGGATGAGCAGTTCTTC.

The table lists this clonotype with a few counts. V and J are TRBV7-6 and TRBJ2-1, with 12 bases fitting TRBD2. The junction had 6 bases not matched to a gene; V was cut back by 0 bases and J by 0 bases. CDR1 and CDR2 (germline): SGHVS, FNYEAQ. The CDR3 sequence is 19 residues long. Here the CDR3 reads CASSLAGLAGGPSYNEQFF. The CDR3 DNA reads as TGTGCCAGCAGCTTAGCGGGGCTAGCGGGAGGGCCCTCCTACAATGAGCAGTTCTTC.

The DNA of the CDR3 is TGTGCCAGCAGCTATACCGGGACAGGATCCTACGAGCAGTACTTC. Its protein product is CASSYTGTGSYEQYF. The V and J genes are TRBV7-9 and TRBJ2-7; TRBD1 agrees at 8 bases. Trimming at V came to 4 bases and at J to 1 base, leaving 6 bases not matched to a gene. The V gene's germline CDR1 is SEHNR and CDR2 FQNEAQ (reference sequence). CDR3 size: 15 residues.

This clonotype appeared a few times. J is TRBJ2-2 and V is TRBV27, with D unresolved. Germline V gene sequence: CDR1 MNHEY, CDR2 SMNVEV (reference sequence). The germline V and J ends were trimmed by 3 bases and 4 bases, with 6 bases remaining between them. The CDR3 spans 13 residues. CDR3 region: CASSFGITGELFF. In DNA, the CDR3 is TGTGCCAGCAGTTTTGGAATCACCGGGGAGCTGTTTTTT.

This clonotype appeared a few times. V gene TRBV10-3 combines with J gene TRBJ1-3; D uncertain. Germline assignment: CDR1 ENHRY and CDR2 SYGVKD. This CDR3 region has 12 residues. V dropped 8 bases and J dropped 3 bases, with 8 bases sitting between them. DNA of the CDR3: TGTGCCATCGGTTATGGTGGAAACACCATATATTTT. Protein sequence: CAIGYGGNTIYF.

The chain is built from TRBV6-5 and TRBJ2-2; 11 nucleotides align to TRBD1. Per germline, CDR1 MNHEY and CDR2 SVGAGI. With V trimmed by 8 bases and J by 7 bases, 3 bases remained unmatched. The length of the CDR3 is 13 residues. The CDR3 is CASRDRGVGELFF. The DNA for the CDR3 is TGTGCCAGCCGGGACAGGGGGGTCGGGGAGCTGTTTTTT.

This sequence joins TRBV29-1 and TRBJ2-5; D remains unclear. From germline, CDR1 is SQVTM and CDR2 ANQGSEA. This CDR3 is 13 amino acids long. V was trimmed by 1 base and J by 4 bases, leaving 10 bases between them. The CDR3 loop reads CSVEVDYLETQYF. In nucleotides, the CDR3 is TGCAGCGTTGAAGTTGATTACCTAGAGACCCAGTACTTC.

This chain links TRBV6-6 with TRBJ2-2, with TRBD1 as a possible D gene (6 bases). Germline CDR1 is MNHNY and CDR2 is SVGAGI (reference sequence). V lost 7 bases, J lost 0 bases, and 12 bases lay in between. The CDR3 consists of 15 residues. Here the CDR3 DNA reads TGTGCCAGCACTGCCGGGACAACGAACACCGGGGAGCTGTTTTTT. Residues: CASTAGTTNTGELFF.

A few counts support this clonotype. J is TRBJ2-1 and V is TRBV6-6, with 8 nucleotides matching TRBD1. The trim removed 6 bases at V and 0 bases at J, leaving 1 base unmatched. This CDR3 is built from 14 residues. Germline CDR1 reads MNHNY; CDR2 reads SVGAGI (reference sequence). CDR3 region: CASSGQGSYNEQFF. CDR3 nucleotide sequence: TGTGCCAGCAGCGGACAGGGCTCCTACAATGAGCAGTTCTTC.

This sequence joins TRBV7-9 and TRBJ1-5; tentative D call: TRBD1 (5 bases). The germline CDR1 and CDR2 sequences are SEHNR and FQNEAQ (reference sequence). V was trimmed by 4 bases and J by 6 bases, leaving 16 bases between them. The CDR3 runs to 15 residues. The CDR3 here is CASSSSGVAGQPQHF. The CDR3 DNA is TGTGCCAGCAGCTCCTCGGGGGTCGCGGGTCAGCCCCAGCATTTT.

The chain combines TRBV20-1 with TRBJ1-4; the match to TRBD1 covers 7 bases. V gave up 4 bases and J gave up 5 bases; unmatched junction bases: 7. The CDR3 is 14 residues long. Germline CDR1 DFQATT, CDR2 SNEGSKA (reference sequence). The CDR3 DNA reads TGCAGTGCTAACGCCCGGGACAGCAATGAAAAACTGTTTTTT. Translation gives CSANARDSNEKLFF.

This chain links TRBV29-1 with TRBJ2-7, with D hard to call. Trimming cost V 5 bases and J 5 bases, with 7 bases left between them. The CDR3 consists of 10 residues. Per the germline V gene, CDR1 is SQVTM and CDR2 is ANQGSEA. CDR3 loop: CSVLGNEQYF. CDR3 in DNA: TGCAGCGTTTTAGGTAACGAGCAGTACTTC.

J is TRBJ1-5 and V is TRBV30; perhaps TRBD1 as D (5 bases). V was cut by 7 bases and J by 2 bases, with 15 bases left in between. Germline CDR1 reads GTSNPN; CDR2 reads SVGIG (reference sequence). This CDR3 is built from 14 residues. The DNA of the CDR3 is TGTGCCTTATCCCCCGGGGCCGGCAATCAGCCCCAGCATTTT. Its protein is CALSPGAGNQPQHF.

This chain links TRBV12-3 or TRBV12-4 with TRBJ2-7; 8 nucleotides align to TRBD1. With V trimmed by 7 bases and J by 5 bases, 4 bases remained unmatched. This CDR3 contains 12 residues. This CDR3 is CASTKDRDEQYF. As DNA, the CDR3 is TGTGCCAGCACCAAGGACAGGGACGAGCAGTACTTC.

The rearrangement uses TRBV28 and TRBJ2-2; D remains ambiguous. From germline, CDR1 is MDHEN and CDR2 SYDVKM. V lost 5 bases and J 0 bases, leaving 10 bases between the germline ends. The length of the CDR3 is 15 residues. The CDR3 here is CASSGGVSNTGELFF. CDR3 DNA sequence: TGTGCCAGCAGTGGTGGAGTTTCGAACACCGGGGAGCTGTTTTTT.

This clonotype was counted only a few times. The V call is TRBV12-3 or TRBV12-4, the J call TRBJ1-2; D unresolved. V was trimmed by 7 bases and J by 8 bases, leaving 20 bases between them. This CDR3 has 14 residues. The CDR3: CASKHRDWFLGYTF. The CDR3 nucleotides read TGTGCCAGCAAACATAGGGATTGGTTCCTCGGCTACACCTTC.

V usage is TRBV7-3 and J usage is TRBJ2-3, with D tentatively TRBD2 (6 bases). Trimming left V 3 bases short and J 3 bases short, with 19 bases between. This CDR3 has 17 amino acids. CDR1 and CDR2 (germline): SGHTA, FQGTGA. CDR3 nucleotides: TGTGCCAGCAGCTTCGTAGCGGACCCGGGGGTAACAGATACGCAGTATTTT. Its protein is CASSFVADPGVTDTQYF.

The chain uses TRBV7-2 and TRBJ1-2; D remains unclear. Trimming shortened V by 6 bases and J by 7 bases, and 21 bases separated the two germline ends. This CDR3 comprises 15 residues. Germline V CDR1 and CDR2: SGHTA, FQGNSA. Here the CDR3 reads CASSPDWEGLSGYTF. The CDR3 DNA is TGTGCCAGCAGTCCAGATTGGGAAGGGCTAAGTGGCTACACCTTC.

The V call is TRBV20-1, the J call TRBJ2-7; maybe TRBD2 (6 bases). The CDR3 length is 13 residues. Germline loops: CDR1 DFQATT, CDR2 SNEGSKA (reference sequence). Trimming stripped 6 bases from V and 0 bases from J, with 12 bases between. The CDR3 DNA follows: TGCAGTGCCAGTAGGACTAACTCCTACGAGCAGTACTTC. Translated: CSASRTNSYEQYF.